The sequence of this T cell receptor beta chain was determined in a study of long-term antiretroviral therapy in people with HIV. immunoSEQ v3.0 was run at survey level. The data were produced by immunoSEQ multiplex PCR, yet TCRdb's version contains in-frame clones alone and is incomplete. The sample contains around 21,000 clones, around four fifths of which appear only once. CDR3 length: 16 residues. Germline V lookup: CDR1 SEHNR, CDR2 FQNEAQ (reference sequence). V shed 5 bases and J shed 2 bases, with 18 bases lying between them. This clone was seen only once. The chain uses TRBV7-9 and TRBJ2-5; a possible D gene is TRBD1 (6 bases). The sequencing used unsorted PBMCs, collected 5.9 years after starting antiretroviral therapy. This clonotype was sampled from a man aged 30 to 39 with HIV. The CDR3 coding sequence is TGTGCCAGCAGCCTCGGTCAGGACAGATTTCAAGAGACCCAGTACTTC. Translating it yields CASSLGQDRFQETQYF.